A few counts support the clone carrying this T cell receptor (beta chain). CDR3 length equals 14 residues. Germline CDR1 is SGHTA and CDR2 is FQGNSA. V lost 5 bases, J lost 5 bases, and 9 bases stayed unmatched. The entry originates in a study of T cell repertoires in cytomegalovirus infection. Each CDR3 protein gets one entry after TCRdb re-called the reads with MiXCR. Among roughly 720,000 distinct CDR3 sequences, about a third were seen once, and the ten largest hold 2.8%. The sequenced material came from PBMCs. This receptor was identified in a human donor in good health (CMV status not recorded). Some clones in this sample may be carry-over from other donors' samples. The chain is built from TRBV7-2 and TRBJ2-7; 7 bases line up with TRBD1. DNA for the CDR3: TGTGCCAGCAGCCCGACAGGGTTGATCCACGAGCAGTACTTC. Amino acid sequence: CASSPTGLIHEQYF.